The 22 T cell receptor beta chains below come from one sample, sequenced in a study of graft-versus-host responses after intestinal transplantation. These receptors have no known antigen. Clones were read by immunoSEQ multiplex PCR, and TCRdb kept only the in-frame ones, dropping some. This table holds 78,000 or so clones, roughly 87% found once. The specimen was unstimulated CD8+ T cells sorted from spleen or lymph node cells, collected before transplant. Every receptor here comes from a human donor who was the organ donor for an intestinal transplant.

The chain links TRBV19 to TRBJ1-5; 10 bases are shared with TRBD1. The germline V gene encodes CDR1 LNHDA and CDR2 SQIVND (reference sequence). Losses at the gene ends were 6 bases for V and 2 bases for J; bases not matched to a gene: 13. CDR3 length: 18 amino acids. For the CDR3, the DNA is TGTGCCAGTAGCTATGGACAGGGGGAGGGCTGGGGCAATCAGCCCCAGCATTTT. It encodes CASSYGQGEGWGNQPQHF.

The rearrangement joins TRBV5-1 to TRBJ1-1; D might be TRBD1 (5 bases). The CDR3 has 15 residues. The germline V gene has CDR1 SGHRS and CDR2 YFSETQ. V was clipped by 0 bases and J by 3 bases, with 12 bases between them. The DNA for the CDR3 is TGCGCCAGCAGCTTGGTGCCGGGGGGGGACACTGAAGCTTTCTTT. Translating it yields CASSLVPGGDTEAFF. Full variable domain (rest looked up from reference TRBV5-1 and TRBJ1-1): KAGVTQTPRYLIKTRGQQVTLSCSPISGHRSVSWYQQTPGQGLQFLFEYFSETQRNKGNFPGRFSGRQFSNSRSEMNVSTLELGDSALYLCASSLVPGGDTEAFFGQGTRLTVV.

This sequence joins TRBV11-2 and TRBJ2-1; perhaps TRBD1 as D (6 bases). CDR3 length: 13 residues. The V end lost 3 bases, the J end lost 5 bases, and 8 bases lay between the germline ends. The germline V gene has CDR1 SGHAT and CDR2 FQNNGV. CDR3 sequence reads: CASSFGQNNEQFF. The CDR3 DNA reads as TGTGCCAGCAGCTTTGGACAGAACAATGAGCAGTTCTTC.

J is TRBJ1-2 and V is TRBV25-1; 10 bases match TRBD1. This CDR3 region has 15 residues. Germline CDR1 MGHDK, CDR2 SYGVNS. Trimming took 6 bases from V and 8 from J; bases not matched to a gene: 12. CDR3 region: CASRETGGAALGYTF. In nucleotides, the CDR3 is TGTGCCAGCAGGGAGACAGGGGGCGCGGCTTTAGGCTACACCTTC.

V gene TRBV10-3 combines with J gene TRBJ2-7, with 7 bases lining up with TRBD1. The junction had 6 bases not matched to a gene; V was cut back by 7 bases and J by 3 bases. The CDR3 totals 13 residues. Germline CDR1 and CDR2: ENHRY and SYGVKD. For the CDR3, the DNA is TGTGCCATCAATCAGGGGGAAGTCTACGAGCAGTACTTC. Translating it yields CAINQGEVYEQYF.

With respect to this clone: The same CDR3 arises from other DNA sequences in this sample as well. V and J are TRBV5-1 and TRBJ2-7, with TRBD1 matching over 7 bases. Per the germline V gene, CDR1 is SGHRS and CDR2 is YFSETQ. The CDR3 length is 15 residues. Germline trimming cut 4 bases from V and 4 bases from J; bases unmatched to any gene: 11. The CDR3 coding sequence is TGCGCCAGCAGCATGAATTCGGGACAGCAATACGAGCAGTACTTC. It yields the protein CASSMNSGQQYEQYF.

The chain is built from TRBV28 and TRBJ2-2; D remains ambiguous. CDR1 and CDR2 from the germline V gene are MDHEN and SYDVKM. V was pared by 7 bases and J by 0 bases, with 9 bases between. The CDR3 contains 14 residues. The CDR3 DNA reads TGTGCCAGCAAGGGCGGACCGAACACCGGGGAGCTGTTTTTT. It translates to CASKGGPNTGELFF.

In DNA, the CDR3 is TGTGCCAGCAGTTTATGGGGCGCCCGGGACAGGGGAGAAGAGCAGTACTTC. It is translated as CASSLWGARDRGEEQYF. The J gene is TRBJ2-5, the V gene TRBV28, with 10 bases fitting TRBD1. The CDR3 has 17 amino acids. Germline values: CDR1 MDHEN, CDR2 SYDVKM. J lost 11 bases, V lost 0 bases, and 15 bases had no gene match.

The CDR3 DNA sequence: TGCGCCAGCAGCCCGACCCCGACAGATATCACCTACGAGCAGTACTTC. This codes for CASSPTPTDITYEQYF. The V and J genes are TRBV5-1 and TRBJ2-7; possibly TRBD1 for D (5 bases). Germline-derived CDR1 and CDR2 are SGHRS and YFSETQ. V lost 4 bases and J 2 bases, leaving 19 bases between the germline ends. This CDR3 contains 16 residues.

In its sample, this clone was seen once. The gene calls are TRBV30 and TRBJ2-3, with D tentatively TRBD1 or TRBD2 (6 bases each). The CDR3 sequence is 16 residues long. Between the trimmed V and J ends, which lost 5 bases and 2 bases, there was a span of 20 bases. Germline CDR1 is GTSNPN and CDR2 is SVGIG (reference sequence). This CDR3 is CAWDPRWRGYTDTQYF. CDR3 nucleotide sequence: TGTGCCTGGGACCCCCGGTGGAGGGGGTACACAGATACGCAGTATTTT.

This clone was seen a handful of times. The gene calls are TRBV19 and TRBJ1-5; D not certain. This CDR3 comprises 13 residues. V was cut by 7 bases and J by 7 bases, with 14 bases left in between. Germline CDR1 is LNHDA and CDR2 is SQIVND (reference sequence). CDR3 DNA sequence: TGTGCCAGTAACATTGGAGCTCTCCAGCCCCAGCATTTT. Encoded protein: CASNIGALQPQHF.

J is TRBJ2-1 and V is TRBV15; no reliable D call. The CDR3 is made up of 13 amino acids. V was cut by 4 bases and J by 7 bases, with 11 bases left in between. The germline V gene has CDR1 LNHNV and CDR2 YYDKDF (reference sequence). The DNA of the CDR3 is TGTGCCACCAGCACCCCTGGGGTTAATGAGCAGTTCTTC. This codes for CATSTPGVNEQFF.

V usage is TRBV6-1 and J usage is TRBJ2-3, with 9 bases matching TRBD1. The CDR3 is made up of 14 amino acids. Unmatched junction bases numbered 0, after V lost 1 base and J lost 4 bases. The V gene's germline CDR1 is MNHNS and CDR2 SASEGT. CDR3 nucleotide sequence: TGTGCCAGCAGTGAAGGGACAGGGGCAGATACGCAGTATTTT. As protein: CASSEGTGADTQYF.

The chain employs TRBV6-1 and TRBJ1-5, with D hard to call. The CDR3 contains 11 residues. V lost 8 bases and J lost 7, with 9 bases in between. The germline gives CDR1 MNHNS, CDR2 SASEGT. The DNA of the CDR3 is TGTGCCAGCGGGTTAGACCAGCCCCAGCATTTT. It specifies CASGLDQPQHF.

This CDR3 reads CAWSAGLNNQPQHF. CDR3 sequence (DNA): TGTGCCTGGAGTGCAGGGCTGAACAATCAGCCCCAGCATTTT. The rearrangement joins TRBV30 to TRBJ1-5, with D maybe TRBD1 (5 bases). Between the trimmed V and J ends, which lost 1 base and 3 bases, there was a span of 10 bases. The germline gives CDR1 GTSNPN, CDR2 SVGIG (reference sequence). The CDR3 loop spans 14 amino acids.

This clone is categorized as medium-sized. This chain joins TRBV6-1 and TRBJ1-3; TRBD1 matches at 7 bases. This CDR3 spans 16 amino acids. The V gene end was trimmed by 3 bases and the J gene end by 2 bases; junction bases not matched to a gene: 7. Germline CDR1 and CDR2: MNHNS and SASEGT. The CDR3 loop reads CASSDRQGYAGNTIYF. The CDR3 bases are TGTGCCAGCAGTGACCGACAGGGATATGCTGGAAACACCATATATTTT.

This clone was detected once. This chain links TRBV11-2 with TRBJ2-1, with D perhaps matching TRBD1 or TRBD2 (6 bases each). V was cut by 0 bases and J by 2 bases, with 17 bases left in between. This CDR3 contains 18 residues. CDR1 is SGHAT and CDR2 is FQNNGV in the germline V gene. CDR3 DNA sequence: TGTGCCAGCAGCTTAGAAGGTCTTGGGCGGGACACCTACAATGAGCAGTTCTTC. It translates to CASSLEGLGRDTYNEQFF.

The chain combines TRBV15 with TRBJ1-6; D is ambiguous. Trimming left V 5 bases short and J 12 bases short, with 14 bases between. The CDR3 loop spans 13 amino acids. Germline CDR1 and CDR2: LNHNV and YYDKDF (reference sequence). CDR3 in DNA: TGTGCCACCAGCGCGCAAGAAAAGGGACCCCTCCACTTT. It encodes CATSAQEKGPLHF.

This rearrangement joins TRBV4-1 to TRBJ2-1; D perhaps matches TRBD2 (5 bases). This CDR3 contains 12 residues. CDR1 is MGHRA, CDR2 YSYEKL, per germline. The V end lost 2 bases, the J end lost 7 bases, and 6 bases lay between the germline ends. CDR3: CASSQSGNEQFF. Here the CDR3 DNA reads TGCGCCAGCAGCCAAAGCGGTAATGAGCAGTTCTTC.

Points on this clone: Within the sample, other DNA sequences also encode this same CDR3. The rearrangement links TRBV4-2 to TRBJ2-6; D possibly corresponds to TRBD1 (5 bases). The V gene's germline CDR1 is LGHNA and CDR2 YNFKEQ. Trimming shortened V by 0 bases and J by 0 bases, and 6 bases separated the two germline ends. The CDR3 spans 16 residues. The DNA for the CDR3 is TGTGCCAGCAGCCAAGATCAGGGCTCTGGGGCCAACGTCCTGACTTTC. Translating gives CASSQDQGSGANVLTF.

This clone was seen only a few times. CDR3 bases: TGCGCCAGCAGCCAAACCCAAGGGCCAGGGATGGGATATGGCTACACCTTC. This encodes CASSQTQGPGMGYGYTF. The V gene is TRBV4-1, the J gene TRBJ1-2; D is possibly TRBD1 (5 bases). V was clipped by 2 bases and J by 5 bases, with 21 bases between them. This CDR3 is 17 amino acids long. In germline, CDR1 is MGHRA, CDR2 YSYEKL.

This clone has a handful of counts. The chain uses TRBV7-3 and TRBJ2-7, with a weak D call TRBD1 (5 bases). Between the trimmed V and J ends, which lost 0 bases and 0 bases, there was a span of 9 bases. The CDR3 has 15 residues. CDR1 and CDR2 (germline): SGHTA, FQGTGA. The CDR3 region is CASSLTLDNSYEQYF. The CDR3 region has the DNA TGTGCCAGCAGCTTAACGTTGGACAACTCCTACGAGCAGTACTTC.